Sequencing of this T cell receptor beta chain was carried out in a study of PD-1 blockade in classical Hodgkin lymphoma. Every single patient, without exception, relapsed after autologous stem cell transplantation, and brentuximab vedotin exposure varied. Per the germline V gene, CDR1 is SEHNR and CDR2 is FQNEAQ (reference sequence). The CDR3 covers 13 residues. Trimming removed 5 bases at V and 2 bases at J, with 10 bases between. Profiling relied on immunoSEQ multiplex PCR, and the TCRdb table lists in-frame clones only, not all of them. The sample comprises about 35,000 clones, about 70% of which are singletons, and around an eighth rests with the top ten.

This clonotype originated in a human donor with classical Hodgkin lymphoma. The specimen was peripheral blood mononuclear cells (PBMCs), collected before the second cycle of nivolumab. The genes are TRBV7-9 and TRBJ2-7; no clear D. CDR3 residues: CASSPITTYEQYF. CDR3 bases: TGTGCCAGCAGCCCCATTACTACCTACGAGCAGTACTTC.